Listed below are T cell receptor beta chains from one sample, sequenced in a study of control samples from healthy donors and cancer patients. Repertoires were generated with immunoSEQ multiplex PCR, while TCRdb's copy carries only in-frame clones and drops some. The profile shows more than 150,000 clones, about 94% of them singletons. The material sequenced was blood. The receptors were sampled from a man over 45 in good health. Both conserved end residues are part of each CDR3. Each record gives: J gene, clone size, D gene, V gene, CDR3 protein, CDR3 DNA. A D gene is named only where the DNA matches it firmly. Rows give clone size only sometimes, using once, few, many, or a class for an expanded clone.

>TRBJ2-1|-|TRBD2|TRBV19
CASSIRTGLAIFYEQFF
TGTGCCAGTAGTATCCGGACGGGACTAGCCATATTCTATGAGCAGTTCTTC
>TRBJ1-5|few|TRBD1|TRBV27
CASRLGQNSNQPQHF
TGTGCCAGCAGACTGGGACAGAATAGCAATCAGCCCCAGCATTTT
>TRBJ2-5|-|-|TRBV25-1
CASSDLHQETQYF
TGTGCCAGCAGTGATCTCCATCAAGAGACCCAGTACTTC
>TRBJ1-6|-|-|TRBV30
CAWTPAYNSPLHF
TGTGCCTGGACCCCTGCCTATAATTCACCCCTCCACTTT
>TRBJ1-3|-|-|TRBV6-5
CASSYGGLNSGNTIYF
TGTGCCAGCAGTTACGGTGGGCTCAACTCTGGAAACACCATATATTTT
>TRBJ1-1|few|TRBD1|TRBV7-2
CASSLHRTGGTEAFF
TGTGCCAGCAGTCTCCACCGGACAGGGGGCACTGAAGCTTTCTTT
>TRBJ2-7|-|TRBD1|TRBV28
CASTSGTGYYEQYF
TGTGCCAGCACCTCAGGGACAGGTTATTACGAGCAGTACTTC
>TRBJ1-1|-|TRBD1|TRBV30
CAWGQENTEAFF
TGTGCCTGGGGACAGGAGAACACTGAAGCTTTCTTT
>TRBJ2-2|-|-|TRBV5-1
CASSQGLSTDTGELFF
TGCGCCAGCAGCCAGGGCCTTTCCACCGACACCGGGGAGCTGTTTTTT
>TRBJ2-7|-|TRBD1|TRBV5-4
CASSRKDRGDEQYF
TGTGCCAGCAGCAGGAAGGACAGGGGCGACGAGCAGTACTTC
>TRBJ2-7|-|-|TRBV28
CATGRDEQYF
TGTGCCACGGGCAGGGACGAGCAGTACTTC
>TRBJ2-3|-|-|TRBV11-3
CASSYEGTDTQYF
TGTGCCAGCAGTTACGAGGGCACAGATACGCAGTATTTT
>TRBJ2-2|-|-|TRBV18
CASSGGGYTGELFF
TGTGCCAGCTCGGGCGGAGGGTACACCGGGGAGCTGTTTTTT
>TRBJ1-1|-|-|TRBV6-1
CASSERNTEAFF
TGTGCCAGCAGTGAACGGAACACTGAAGCTTTCTTT
>TRBJ2-2|-|-|TRBV5-1
CASSPDQRVNTGELFF
TGCGCCAGCAGCCCGGACCAGCGGGTGAACACCGGGGAGCTGTTTTTT
>TRBJ2-5|-|TRBD2|TRBV25-1
CASSNSGLAGEETQYF
TGTGCCAGCAGTAACTCCGGACTAGCGGGAGAAGAGACCCAGTACTTC
>TRBJ2-1|few|TRBD1|TRBV19
CASSIPGQGANEQFF
TGTGCCAGTAGTATCCCGGGACAGGGGGCAAATGAGCAGTTCTTC
>TRBJ2-7|-|-|TRBV5-4
CASSLEGRTYEQYF
TGTGCCAGCAGCTTGGAGGGCAGAACCTACGAGCAGTACTTC
>TRBJ1-3|-|-|TRBV7-9
CASSLGVSGRSGNTIYF
TGTGCCAGCAGCTTAGGGGTTTCGGGCCGCTCTGGAAACACCATATATTTT
>TRBJ2-1|-|-|TRBV3-1/TRBV3-2
CASSQGASYNEQFF
TGTGCCAGCAGCCAAGGGGCCTCCTACAATGAGCAGTTCTTC
>TRBJ2-7|-|TRBD2|TRBV5-1
CASSLLGLAGVEQYF
TGCGCCAGCAGCTTGTTGGGACTAGCGGGAGTCGAGCAGTACTTC
>TRBJ1-1|-|-|TRBV28
CAGSAGAVGNTEAFF
TGTGCCGGTTCTGCGGGGGCGGTGGGGAACACTGAAGCTTTCTTT
>TRBJ1-1|-|-|TRBV5-1
CASRLVVNTEAFF
TGCGCCAGCAGGTTAGTGGTGAACACTGAAGCTTTCTTT
>TRBJ2-1|-|TRBD2|TRBV19
CASSTGTRYNEQFF
TGTGCCAGTAGCACCGGGACTAGGTACAATGAGCAGTTCTTC
>TRBJ2-7|-|-|TRBV11-3
CASSLQGYEQYF
TGTGCCAGCAGCTTACAGGGTTACGAGCAGTACTTC
>TRBJ1-6|-|-|TRBV7-9
CASSFTGDNSPLHF
TGTGCCAGCAGCTTCACAGGCGATAATTCACCCCTCCACTTT
>TRBJ2-4|once|TRBD2|TRBV4-2
CASSQETSGSFGNIQYF
TGTGCCAGCAGCCAAGAGACTAGCGGGAGTTTTGGAAACATTCAGTACTTC
>TRBJ1-5|few|-|TRBV5-4
CASSLDSHPGQPQHF
TGTGCCAGCAGCTTGGACAGCCACCCGGGGCAGCCCCAGCATTTT
>TRBJ2-5|-|TRBD2|TRBV29-1
CSVRYGLAPQETQYF
TGCAGCGTCCGATACGGACTAGCGCCTCAAGAGACCCAGTACTTC
>TRBJ2-3|-|-|TRBV7-8
CASSLGTVTDTQYF
TGTGCCAGCAGCTTAGGGACAGTAACAGATACGCAGTATTTT
>TRBJ1-6|-|-|TRBV7-9
CASSLVAYNSPLHF
TGTGCCAGCAGCTTAGTGGCCTATAATTCACCCCTCCACTTT
>TRBJ2-3|-|-|TRBV27
CASRVQGTDTQYF
TGTGCCAGCAGGGTACAGGGCACAGATACGCAGTATTTT
>TRBJ1-1|-|-|TRBV6-5
CASIPGVGGRSEAFF
TGTGCCAGCATTCCGGGGGTGGGCGGTCGAAGTGAAGCTTTCTTT
>TRBJ2-2|-|-|TRBV7-9
CASSLVSSVGELFF
TGTGCCAGCAGCTTAGTTTCGAGCGTCGGGGAGCTGTTTTTT
>TRBJ1-4|-|-|TRBV5-1
CASRQENEKLFF
TGCGCCAGCCGCCAGGAGAATGAAAAACTGTTTTTT
>TRBJ2-3|-|-|TRBV3-1/TRBV3-2
CASSHTGGNADTQYF
TGTGCCAGCAGCCACACCGGAGGGAACGCAGATACGCAGTATTTT
>TRBJ1-2|-|TRBD1|TRBV28
CASSPPGQGPYGYTF
TGTGCCAGCAGCCCCCCGGGACAGGGTCCCTATGGCTACACCTTC
>TRBJ1-1|-|TRBD1|TRBV5-1
CASSLGQGATEAFF
TGCGCCAGCAGCCTGGGACAGGGGGCCACTGAAGCTTTCTTT
>TRBJ2-1|-|TRBD1|TRBV5-1
CASSFGDRGHNEQFF
TGCGCCAGCAGCTTTGGTGACAGGGGTCATAATGAGCAGTTCTTC
>TRBJ2-5|-|-|TRBV11-2
CASSVKTRRTQETQYF
TGTGCCAGCAGCGTAAAGACCCGGAGAACCCAAGAGACCCAGTACTTC
>TRBJ1-3|-|-|TRBV4-2
CASSLHGSFSGNTIYF
TGTGCCAGCAGCCTTCATGGTTCCTTCTCTGGAAACACCATATATTTT
>TRBJ2-7|-|-|TRBV9
CASSAKTGFPYEQYF
TGTGCCAGCAGCGCTAAGACAGGTTTTCCCTACGAGCAGTACTTC
>TRBJ2-5|-|-|TRBV28
CASSSPTGLETQYF
TGTGCCAGCAGTTCCCCTACAGGGTTGGAGACCCAGTACTTC
>TRBJ1-5|-|-|TRBV19
CASSIGGVQPQHF
TGTGCCAGTAGTATTGGAGGGGTTCAGCCCCAGCATTTT
>TRBJ2-7|-|TRBD2|TRBV19
CASSPGLAGISYEQYF
TGTGCCAGTAGTCCCGGACTAGCGGGCATCTCCTACGAGCAGTACTTC
>TRBJ2-7|-|-|TRBV5-4
CASSLSGGVQYF
TGTGCCAGCAGCTTGAGTGGGGGCGTGCAGTACTTC
>TRBJ1-1|few|-|TRBV20-1
CSARGLGAFF
TGCAGTGCTAGAGGGTTGGGAGCTTTCTTT
>TRBJ2-6|-|-|TRBV24-1
CATSDRSGANVLTF
TGTGCCACCAGTGATAGGTCTGGGGCCAACGTCCTGACTTTC
>TRBJ1-5|-|TRBD1|TRBV28
CASRFRGGSNQPQHF
TGTGCCAGCAGGTTCAGGGGGGGGAGCAATCAGCCCCAGCATTTT
>TRBJ2-1|-|-|TRBV21-1
CASSLYRDSYNEQFF
TGTGCCAGCAGTCTTTACAGGGACTCCTACAATGAGCAGTTCTTC
>TRBJ2-7|-|TRBD2|TRBV2
CAGSLAGGPETYEQYF
TGTGCCGGCTCACTAGCGGGAGGGCCTGAAACCTACGAGCAGTACTTC